This record concerns one T cell receptor beta chain sequence. The data belong to a study of tumor-infiltrating lymphocytes in primary liver carcinoma. Both blood RNA, taken from unsorted whole blood, and germline DNA were extracted. With a constant-region primer, TCR beta cDNA was made from approximately 510 ng of total RNA. Libraries of TCR beta came from three nested multiplex PCR rounds with slightly modified ARM-PCR. TRBV1-TRBV30 forward primers paired with a C-beta reverse primer were used in the first two PCR rounds, which ran 9 to 10 cycles each. TCRdb redid the calling of the multiplex PCR reads with MiXCR, one entry per CDR3 protein. The table includes 250,000 to 350,000 distinct CDR3 sequences, around three fifths detected once. CDR3 size: 13 residues. V lost 7 bases and J 7 bases, leaving 16 bases between the germline ends.

This chain joins TRBV12-3 or TRBV12-4 and TRBJ2-5; no firm D call. The sample taken for sequencing was peripheral blood. The sequence derives from a young woman with primary liver carcinoma and hepatitis B virus infection. CDR3 bases: TGTGCCAGCATCTGGGATTGGACCGGGACCCAGTACTTC. It is translated as CASIWDWTGTQYF.